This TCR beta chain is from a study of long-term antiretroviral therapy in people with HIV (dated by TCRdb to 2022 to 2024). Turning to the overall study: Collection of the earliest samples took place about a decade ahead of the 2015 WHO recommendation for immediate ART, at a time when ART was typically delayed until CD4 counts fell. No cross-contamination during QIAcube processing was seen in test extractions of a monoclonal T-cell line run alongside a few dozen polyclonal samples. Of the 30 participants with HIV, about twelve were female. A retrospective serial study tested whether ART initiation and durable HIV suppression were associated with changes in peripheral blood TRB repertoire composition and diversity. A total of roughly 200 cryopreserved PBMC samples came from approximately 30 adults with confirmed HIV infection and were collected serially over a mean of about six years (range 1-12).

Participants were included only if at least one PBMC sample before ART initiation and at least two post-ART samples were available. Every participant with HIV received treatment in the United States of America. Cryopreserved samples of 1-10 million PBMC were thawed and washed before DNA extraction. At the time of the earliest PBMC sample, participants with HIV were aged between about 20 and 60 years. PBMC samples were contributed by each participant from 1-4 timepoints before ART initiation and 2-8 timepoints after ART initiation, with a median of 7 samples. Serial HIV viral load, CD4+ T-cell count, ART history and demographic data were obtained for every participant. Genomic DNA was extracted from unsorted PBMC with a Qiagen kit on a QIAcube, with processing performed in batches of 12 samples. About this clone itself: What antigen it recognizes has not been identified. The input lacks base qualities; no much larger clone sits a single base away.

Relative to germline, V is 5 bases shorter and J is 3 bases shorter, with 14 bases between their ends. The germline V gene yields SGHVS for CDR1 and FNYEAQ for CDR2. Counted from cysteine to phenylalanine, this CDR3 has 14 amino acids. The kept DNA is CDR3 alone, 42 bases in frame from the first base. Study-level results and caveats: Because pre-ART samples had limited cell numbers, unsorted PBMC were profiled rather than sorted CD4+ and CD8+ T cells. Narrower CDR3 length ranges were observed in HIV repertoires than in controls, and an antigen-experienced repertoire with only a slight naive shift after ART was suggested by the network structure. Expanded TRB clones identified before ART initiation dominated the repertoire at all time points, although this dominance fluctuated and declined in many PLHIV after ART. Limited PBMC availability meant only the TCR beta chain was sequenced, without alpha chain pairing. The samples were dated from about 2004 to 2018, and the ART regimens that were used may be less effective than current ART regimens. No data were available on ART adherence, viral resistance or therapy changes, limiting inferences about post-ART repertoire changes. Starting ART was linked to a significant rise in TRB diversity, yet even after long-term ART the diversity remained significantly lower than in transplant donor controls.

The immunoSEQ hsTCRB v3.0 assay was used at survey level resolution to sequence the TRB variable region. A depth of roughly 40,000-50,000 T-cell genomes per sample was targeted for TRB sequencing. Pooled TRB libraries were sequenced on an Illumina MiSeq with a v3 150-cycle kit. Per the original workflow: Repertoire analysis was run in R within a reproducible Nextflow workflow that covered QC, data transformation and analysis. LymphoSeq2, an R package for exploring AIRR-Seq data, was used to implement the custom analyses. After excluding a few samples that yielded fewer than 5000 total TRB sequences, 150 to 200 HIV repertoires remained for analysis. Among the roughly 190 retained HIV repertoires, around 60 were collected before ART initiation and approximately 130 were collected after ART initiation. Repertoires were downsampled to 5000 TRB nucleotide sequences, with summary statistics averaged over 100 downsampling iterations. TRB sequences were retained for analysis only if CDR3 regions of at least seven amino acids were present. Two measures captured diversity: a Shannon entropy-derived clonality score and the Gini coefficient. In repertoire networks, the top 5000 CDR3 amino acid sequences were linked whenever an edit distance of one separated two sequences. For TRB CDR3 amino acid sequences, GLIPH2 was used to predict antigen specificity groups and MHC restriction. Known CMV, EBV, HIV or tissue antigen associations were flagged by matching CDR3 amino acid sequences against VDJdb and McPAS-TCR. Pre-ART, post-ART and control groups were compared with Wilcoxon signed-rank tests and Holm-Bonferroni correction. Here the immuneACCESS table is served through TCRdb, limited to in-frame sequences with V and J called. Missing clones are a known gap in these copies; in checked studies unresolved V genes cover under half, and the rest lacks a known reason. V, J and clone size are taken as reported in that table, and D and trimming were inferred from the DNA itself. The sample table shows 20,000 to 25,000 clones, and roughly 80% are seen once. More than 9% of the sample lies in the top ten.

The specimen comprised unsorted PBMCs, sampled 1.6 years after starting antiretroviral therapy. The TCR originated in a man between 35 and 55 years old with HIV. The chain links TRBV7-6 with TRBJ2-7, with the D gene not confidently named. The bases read TGTGCCAGCAGCAAGACCAATTCAATCTACGAGCAGTACTTC. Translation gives CASSKTNSIYEQYF. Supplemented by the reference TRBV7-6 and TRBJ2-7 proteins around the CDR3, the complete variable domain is GAGVSQSPRYKVTKRGQDVALRCDPISGHVSLYWYRQALGQGPEFLTYFNYEAQQDKSGLPNDRFSAERPEGSISTLTIQRTEQRDSAMYRCASSKTNSIYEQYFGPGTRLTVT.